This T cell receptor beta chain was captured by sequencing in a study of neurological immune-mediated disorders. General study findings and limits: HTLV-1-associated myelopathy had the most TCR clonal expansion, and multiple sclerosis had the least, less than healthy controls.

Trimming cost V 4 bases and J 6 bases; bases outside gene matches: 8. The CDR3 runs 15 residues. The germline CDR1 and CDR2 sequences are DFQATT and SNEGSKA (reference sequence). Sequencing runs each yielded over 200 million TCR-beta sequences from 15-18 subjects. TCRdb reprocessed the 5' RACE reads with MiXCR, giving one entry per CDR3 protein. The data contain some 30,000 distinct CDR3 sequences, less than 25% of them singletons. There are many counts of this clonotype. Its target is not known. The V call is TRBV20-1, the J call TRBJ1-5; the match to TRBD1 covers 11 bases. Sequences were obtained from CD4+ T cells from blood. The receptor was isolated from a man aged 50 to 59 with HTLV-1-associated myelopathy (HAM/TSP). The CDR3 DNA follows: TGCAGTGCTATACCCAGGACAGGGGGCATTCAGCCCCAGCATTTT. Protein sequence: CSAIPRTGGIQPQHF.